The 19 T cell receptor beta chains reported below all come from one sample, sequenced in a study of T cell responses to AZD1222 COVID-19 vaccine. Clones were read by immunoSEQ multiplex PCR, and TCRdb kept only the in-frame ones, dropping some. The data show fewer than 200,000 clones, with 75% to 90% seen just once and 5% to 7.5% held by the top ten. This specimen was peripheral blood, taken on day 0 of AZD1222 vaccination. These receptors originate from an adult in good health.

The chain links TRBV7-2 to TRBJ2-5, with unresolved D. V lost 0 bases to trimming and J lost 1 base, with 9 bases between them. Germline CDR1 reads SGHTA; CDR2 reads FQGNSA. The CDR3 totals 15 residues. CDR3 nucleotides: TGTGCCAGCAGCTTAGCTATCGGTCCCCAAGAGACCCAGTACTTC. Protein: CASSLAIGPQETQYF. Full variable domain (outside the CDR3, taken from reference TRBV7-2 and TRBJ2-5): GAGVSQSPSNKVTEKGKDVELRCDPISGHTALYWYRQSLGQGLEFLIYFQGNSAPDKSGLPSDRFSAERTGGSVSTLTIQRTQQEDSAVYLCASSLAIGPQETQYFGPGTRLLVL.

The chain combines TRBV6-5 with TRBJ2-7, with D unresolved. Trimming removed 1 base from V and 0 bases from J, with 10 bases in between. There are 15 residues in the CDR3. Germline V CDR1 and CDR2: MNHEY, SVGAGI. The CDR3 protein is CASSYLGSSSYEQYF. CDR3 DNA: TGTGCCAGCAGTTACTTAGGGTCCTCCTCCTACGAGCAGTACTTC.

Details on this clone: The junction differs from germline at one of its ends, possibly a read error. The CDR3 nucleotides are TGTGCCGGCTCACCACCGACCGGGAATGAGCAGTTCTTC. Encoded protein: CAGSPPTGNEQFF. The chain links TRBV18 to TRBJ2-1; D not resolved. Germline assignment: CDR1 KGHSH and CDR2 LQKENI. CDR3 length: 13 residues.

The gene calls are TRBV19 and TRBJ2-1, with D possibly being TRBD2 (6 bases). V lost 0 bases, J lost 1 base, and 10 bases lay in between. CDR1 LNHDA and CDR2 SQIVND come from the germline V gene (reference sequence). The CDR3 consists of 16 residues. CDR3 sequence (DNA): TGTGCCAGTAGTATAGACAGGGCGGGGTCCTACAATGAGCAGTTCTTC. Its protein product is CASSIDRAGSYNEQFF.

This clone was detected a few times. The chain couples TRBV28 to TRBJ1-2; a weak D match, TRBD1 (6 bases). Germline V gives CDR1 MDHEN, CDR2 SYDVKM. The CDR3 covers 15 residues. V lost 7 bases and J 5 bases, leaving 20 bases between the germline ends. This CDR3 is CASIQDSPGSYGYTF. CDR3 in DNA: TGTGCCAGCATCCAGGACAGCCCAGGCTCGTATGGCTACACCTTC.

The gene calls are TRBV7-6 and TRBJ2-1; D is ambiguous. V shed 5 bases and J shed 8 bases, with 4 bases lying between them. CDR1 and CDR2 (germline): SGHVS, FNYEAQ. CDR3 length equals 10 residues. CDR3 bases: TGTGCCAGCAGCAACGATGAGCAGTTCTTC. Its translation: CASSNDEQFF. Drawing the rest from reference TRBV7-6 and TRBJ2-1, the complete variable domain is GAGVSQSPRYKVTKRGQDVALRCDPISGHVSLYWYRQALGQGPEFLTYFNYEAQQDKSGLPNDRFSAERPEGSISTLTIQRTEQRDSAMYRCASSNDEQFFGPGTRLTVL.

CDR3 DNA sequence: TGTGCCAGCAGTTACCCCTCCGGGGCGAACTATGGCTACACCTTC. Its translation is CASSYPSGANYGYTF. The V and J genes are TRBV6-2 or TRBV6-3 and TRBJ1-2; the D gene is possibly TRBD1 (5 bases). Germline loops: CDR1 MNHEY, CDR2 SVGEGT. The CDR3 consists of 15 residues. The V gene lost 2 bases and the J gene lost 2 bases, with 12 bases spanning the gap.

The rearrangement uses TRBV6-5 and TRBJ2-5, with 15 bases matching TRBD2. Per the germline V gene, CDR1 is MNHEY and CDR2 is SVGAGI. This CDR3 is built from 15 residues. Trimming removed 7 bases from V and 4 bases from J; junction bases left unmatched: 4. The CDR3 spells CASNGLAGGRETQYF. The CDR3, as DNA: TGTGCCAGCAATGGACTAGCGGGGGGGCGAGAGACCCAGTACTTC.

The rearrangement uses TRBV5-8 and TRBJ1-3, with D maybe TRBD1 (5 bases). Germline V gene data show CDR1 as SGHTS and CDR2 as YDEGEE. V dropped 5 bases and J dropped 0 bases, with 12 bases sitting between them. The CDR3 runs to 15 residues. The CDR3 loop is CASSLRQNSGNTIYF. CDR3 nucleotide sequence: TGTGCCAGCAGTTTAAGACAGAACTCTGGAAACACCATATATTTT.

The J gene is TRBJ2-2, the V gene TRBV14, with D possibly matching TRBD1 (6 bases). The CDR3 loop spans 15 amino acids. Trimming stripped 1 base from V and 4 bases from J, with 10 bases between. CDR1 SGHDN and CDR2 FVKESK come from the germline V gene. The CDR3 sequence: CASSQVTGPTGELFF. The CDR3 bases are TGTGCCAGCAGCCAAGTAACAGGGCCCACCGGGGAGCTGTTTTTT.

The chain couples TRBV7-6 to TRBJ2-7; TRBD2 is a possible D gene (6 bases). In germline, CDR1 is SGHVS, CDR2 FNYEAQ. The CDR3 sequence is 15 residues long. With 3 bases removed from V and 4 bases from J, the gap between germline ends came to 16 bases. The CDR3: CASSLDSGLPYEQYF. In DNA, the CDR3 is TGTGCCAGCAGCTTGGACTCCGGACTACCTTACGAGCAGTACTTC.

The CDR3 sequence is CASSLDQLWVRNYGYTF. The CDR3 DNA reads as TGTGCCAGCAGCTTAGATCAATTATGGGTCAGAAACTATGGCTACACCTTC. The chain is built from TRBV11-3 and TRBJ1-2; no clear D. Between the trimmed V and J ends, which lost 0 bases and 2 bases, there was a span of 16 bases. Germline V gives CDR1 SGHNT, CDR2 YENEEA. The CDR3 totals 17 residues.

The CDR3 nucleotides read TGTGCCAGCAGCCGGCGGGGCAATCAGCCCCAGCATTTT. This codes for CASSRRGNQPQHF. The V call is TRBV5-6, the J call TRBJ1-5; D is undetermined. The germline V gene has CDR1 SGHDT and CDR2 YYEEEE. This CDR3 has 13 residues. Trimming stripped 4 bases from V and 2 bases from J, with 7 bases between.

The count of this clone is one. The chain joins TRBV30 to TRBJ2-5; TRBD2 might be the D (7 bases). CDR1 is GTSNPN, CDR2 SVGIG, per germline (reference sequence). This CDR3 comprises 14 residues. V shed 0 bases and J shed 5 bases, with 13 bases lying between them. Written as DNA, the CDR3 is TGTGCCTGGAGTGTAGGGGGGGCCGCGGAGACCCAGTACTTC. Translated, it gives CAWSVGGAAETQYF.

The chain employs TRBV5-5 and TRBJ1-3; D gene ambiguous. The CDR3 covers 15 residues. V was shortened by 5 bases and J by 3 bases, with 15 bases between the two germline ends. Germline V gene sequence: CDR1 SGHKS, CDR2 YYEKEE (reference sequence). The CDR3 region has the DNA TGTGCCAGCAGTCCCCGGGGAGTCGTTGGAAACACCATATATTTT. Protein product: CASSPRGVVGNTIYF.

The table lists this clone with a count of one. The chain is built from TRBV28 and TRBJ1-2, with TRBD1 matching over 9 bases. J was trimmed by 4 bases and V by 6 bases; bases with no gene match: 6. Germline-derived CDR1 and CDR2 are MDHEN and SYDVKM. The CDR3 totals 14 residues. The CDR3: CASRTGTGTYGYTF. CDR3 DNA: TGTGCCAGCAGAACCGGGACAGGGACCTATGGCTACACCTTC.

V and J are TRBV6-5 and TRBJ2-7; 12 bases fit TRBD2. Trimming cost V 2 bases and J 2 bases; bases outside gene matches: 4. Looked up from germline, CDR1 is MNHEY and CDR2 is SVGAGI. This CDR3 spans 16 amino acids. Here the CDR3 DNA reads TGTGCCAGCAGTTACCGGACTAGCGGGAAAACCTACGAGCAGTACTTC. Protein product: CASSYRTSGKTYEQYF.

Only a few counts were recorded for this clone. This sequence joins TRBV29-1 and TRBJ1-2; D ambiguous. Deletions cut 7 bases from V and 4 bases from J, with 13 bases between. CDR1 is SQVTM and CDR2 is ANQGSEA in the germline V gene. The CDR3 spans 12 residues. CDR3 residues: CSAGGSFYGYTF. CDR3 bases: TGCAGCGCTGGAGGTTCGTTCTATGGCTACACCTTC.

This clone was counted a single time. The chain employs TRBV15 and TRBJ2-4; D unresolved. This CDR3 has 14 amino acids. Germline CDR1 reads LNHNV; CDR2 reads YYDKDF (reference sequence). Trimming cost V 3 bases and J 0 bases, with 6 bases left between them. DNA for the CDR3: TGTGCCACCAGCAGTTCCGAAGCCAAAAACATTCAGTACTTC. Its translation: CATSSSEAKNIQYF.